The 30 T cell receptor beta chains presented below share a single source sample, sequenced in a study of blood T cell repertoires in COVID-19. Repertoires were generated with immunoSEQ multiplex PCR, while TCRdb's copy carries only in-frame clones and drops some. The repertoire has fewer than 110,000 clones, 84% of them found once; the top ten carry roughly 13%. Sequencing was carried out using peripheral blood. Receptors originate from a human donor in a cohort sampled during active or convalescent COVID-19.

For the CDR3, the DNA is TGTGCCTGGAGAAGGGGACAGGGGGCGATCTATGGCTACACCTTC. Its translation: CAWRRGQGAIYGYTF. The V call is TRBV30, the J call TRBJ1-2; 12 nucleotides align to TRBD1. V lost 3 bases and J lost 4; bases outside the gene matches: 6. The germline V gene encodes CDR1 GTSNPN and CDR2 SVGIG (reference sequence). CDR3 length: 15 residues.

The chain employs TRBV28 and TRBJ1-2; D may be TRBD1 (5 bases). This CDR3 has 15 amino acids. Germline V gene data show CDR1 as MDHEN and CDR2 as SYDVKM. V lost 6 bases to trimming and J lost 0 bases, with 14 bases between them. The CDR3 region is CASRRPGLANYGYTF. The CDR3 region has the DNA TGTGCCAGCAGACGTCCAGGGTTAGCTAACTATGGCTACACCTTC.

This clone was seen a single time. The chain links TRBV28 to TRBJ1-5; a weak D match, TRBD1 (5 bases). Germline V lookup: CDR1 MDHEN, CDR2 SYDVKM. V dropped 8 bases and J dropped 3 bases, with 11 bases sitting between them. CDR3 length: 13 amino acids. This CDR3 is CASWGRLNQPQHF. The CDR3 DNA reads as TGTGCCAGCTGGGGCAGGCTCAATCAGCCCCAGCATTTT.

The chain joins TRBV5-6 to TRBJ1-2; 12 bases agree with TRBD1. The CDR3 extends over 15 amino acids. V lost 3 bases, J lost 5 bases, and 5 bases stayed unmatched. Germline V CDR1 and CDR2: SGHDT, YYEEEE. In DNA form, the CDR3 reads TGTGCCAGCAGCTACGGGACAGGGGGCTATTATGGCTACACCTTC. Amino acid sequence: CASSYGTGGYYGYTF.

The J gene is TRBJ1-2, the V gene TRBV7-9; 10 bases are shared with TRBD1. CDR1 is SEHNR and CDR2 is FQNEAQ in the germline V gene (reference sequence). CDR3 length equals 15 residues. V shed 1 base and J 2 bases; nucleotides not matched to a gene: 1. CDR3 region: CASSLGTGGNYGYTF. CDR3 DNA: TGTGCCAGCAGCTTAGGGACAGGGGGAAACTATGGCTACACCTTC.

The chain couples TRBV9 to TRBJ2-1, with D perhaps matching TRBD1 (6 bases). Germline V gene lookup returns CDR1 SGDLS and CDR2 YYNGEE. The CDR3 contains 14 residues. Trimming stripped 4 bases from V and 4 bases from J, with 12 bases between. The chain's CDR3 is CASSPGDRYNEQFF. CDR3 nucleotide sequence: TGTGCCAGCAGCCCAGGGGATAGGTACAATGAGCAGTTCTTC.

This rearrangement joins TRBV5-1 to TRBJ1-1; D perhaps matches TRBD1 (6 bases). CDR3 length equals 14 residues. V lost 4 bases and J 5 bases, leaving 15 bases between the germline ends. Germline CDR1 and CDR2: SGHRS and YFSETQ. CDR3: CASSGSQGGTEAFF. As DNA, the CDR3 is TGCGCCAGCAGCGGCTCACAGGGAGGGACTGAAGCTTTCTTT.

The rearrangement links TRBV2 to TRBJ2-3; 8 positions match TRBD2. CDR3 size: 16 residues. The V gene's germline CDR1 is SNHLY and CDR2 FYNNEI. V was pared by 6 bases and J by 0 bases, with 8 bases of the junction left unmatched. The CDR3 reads CASRPTSGPSTDTQYF. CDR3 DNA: TGTGCCAGCAGGCCCACTAGCGGCCCTAGCACAGATACGCAGTATTTT.

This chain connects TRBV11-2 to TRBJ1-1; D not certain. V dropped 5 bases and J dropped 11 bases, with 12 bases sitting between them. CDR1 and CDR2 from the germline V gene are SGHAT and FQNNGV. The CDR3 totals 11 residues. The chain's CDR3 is CASSRAEVAFF. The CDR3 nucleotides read TGTGCCAGCAGCCGGGCGGAGGTGGCTTTCTTT.

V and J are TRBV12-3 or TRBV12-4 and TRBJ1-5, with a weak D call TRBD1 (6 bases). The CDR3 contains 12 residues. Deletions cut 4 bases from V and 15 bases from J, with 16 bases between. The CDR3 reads CASSSDRDKWHF. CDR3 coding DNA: TGTGCCAGCAGTTCAGACCGGGACAAGTGGCATTTT.

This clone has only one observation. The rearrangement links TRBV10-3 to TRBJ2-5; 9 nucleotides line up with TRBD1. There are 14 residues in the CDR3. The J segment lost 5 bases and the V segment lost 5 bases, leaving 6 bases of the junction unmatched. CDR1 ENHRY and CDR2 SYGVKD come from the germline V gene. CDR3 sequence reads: CAISTGTGTETQYF. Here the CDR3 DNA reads TGTGCCATCAGTACCGGGACAGGGACGGAGACCCAGTACTTC.

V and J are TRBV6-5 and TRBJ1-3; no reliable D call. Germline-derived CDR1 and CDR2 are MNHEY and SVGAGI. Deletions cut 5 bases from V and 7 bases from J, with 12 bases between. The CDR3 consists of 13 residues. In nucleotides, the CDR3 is TGTGCCAGCAGTCCCTTCCCCGGGAACACCATATATTTT. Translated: CASSPFPGNTIYF.

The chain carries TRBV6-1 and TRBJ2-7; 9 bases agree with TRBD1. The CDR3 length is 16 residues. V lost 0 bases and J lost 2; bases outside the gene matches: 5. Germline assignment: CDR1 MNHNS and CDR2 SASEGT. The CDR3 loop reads CASSEADRGFPYEQYF. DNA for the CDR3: TGTGCCAGCAGTGAAGCGGACAGGGGATTTCCCTACGAGCAGTACTTC.

The CDR3 DNA reads TGCAGTGCTAGTGGGACAGGGGCGGACGGGGAGCTGTTTTTT. This sequence encodes CSASGTGADGELFF. The chain uses TRBV20-1 and TRBJ2-2; 10 nucleotides agree with TRBD1. The CDR3 is 14 amino acids. The V and J ends lost 3 bases and 7 bases, in that order; junction bases with no gene match: 5. Looked up from germline, CDR1 is DFQATT and CDR2 is SNEGSKA (reference sequence).

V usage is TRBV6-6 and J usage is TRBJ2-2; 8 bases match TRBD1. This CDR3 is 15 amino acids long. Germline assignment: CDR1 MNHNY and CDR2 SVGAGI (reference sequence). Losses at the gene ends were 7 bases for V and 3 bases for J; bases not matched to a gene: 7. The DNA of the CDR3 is TGTGCCAGCACCCAGGACAGGGTTTACACCGGGGAGCTGTTTTTT. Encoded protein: CASTQDRVYTGELFF.

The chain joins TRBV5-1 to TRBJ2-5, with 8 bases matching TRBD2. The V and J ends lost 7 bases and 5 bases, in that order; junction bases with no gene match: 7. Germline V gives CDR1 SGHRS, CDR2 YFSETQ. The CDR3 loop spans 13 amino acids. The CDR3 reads CASGSGGGETQYF. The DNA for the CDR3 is TGCGCCAGCGGGAGCGGGGGAGGGGAGACCCAGTACTTC.

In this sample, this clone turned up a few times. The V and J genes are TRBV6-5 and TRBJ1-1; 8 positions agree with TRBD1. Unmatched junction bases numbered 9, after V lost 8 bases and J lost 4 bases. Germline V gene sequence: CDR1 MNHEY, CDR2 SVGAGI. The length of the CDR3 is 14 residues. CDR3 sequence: CASSKPDRGTEAFF. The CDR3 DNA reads TGTGCCAGCTCGAAGCCCGACAGGGGCACTGAAGCTTTCTTT.

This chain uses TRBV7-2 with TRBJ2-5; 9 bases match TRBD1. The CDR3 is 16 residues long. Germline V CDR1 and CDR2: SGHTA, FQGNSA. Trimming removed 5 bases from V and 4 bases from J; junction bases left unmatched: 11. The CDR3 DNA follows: TGTGCCAGCAGCACCAGGGACAGGGATGTGGCAGAGACCCAGTACTTC. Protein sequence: CASSTRDRDVAETQYF.

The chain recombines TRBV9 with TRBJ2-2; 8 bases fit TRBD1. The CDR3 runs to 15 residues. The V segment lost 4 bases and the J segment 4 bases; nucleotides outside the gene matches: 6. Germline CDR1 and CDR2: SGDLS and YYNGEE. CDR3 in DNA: TGTGCCAGCAGCTCAACCGGGACAGGCACCGGGGAGCTGTTTTTT. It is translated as CASSSTGTGTGELFF.

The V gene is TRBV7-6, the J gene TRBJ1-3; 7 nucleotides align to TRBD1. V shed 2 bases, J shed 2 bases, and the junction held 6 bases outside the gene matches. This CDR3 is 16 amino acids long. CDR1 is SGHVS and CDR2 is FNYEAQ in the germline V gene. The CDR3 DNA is TGTGCCAGCAGCTTAAATAGACAGGGAACTGGAAACACCATATATTTT. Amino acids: CASSLNRQGTGNTIYF.

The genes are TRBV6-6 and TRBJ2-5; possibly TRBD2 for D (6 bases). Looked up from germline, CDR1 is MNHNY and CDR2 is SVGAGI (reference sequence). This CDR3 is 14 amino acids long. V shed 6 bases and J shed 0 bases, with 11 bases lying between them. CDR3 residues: CASSQGGNQETQYF. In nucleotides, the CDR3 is TGTGCCAGCAGCCAAGGAGGGAACCAAGAGACCCAGTACTTC.

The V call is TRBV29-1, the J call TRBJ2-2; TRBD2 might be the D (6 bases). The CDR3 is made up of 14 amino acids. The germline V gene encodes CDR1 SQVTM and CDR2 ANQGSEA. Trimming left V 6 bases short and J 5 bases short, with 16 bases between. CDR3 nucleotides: TGCAGCGTCCCACGGGGGATTACAACCGGGGAGCTGTTTTTT. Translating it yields CSVPRGITTGELFF.

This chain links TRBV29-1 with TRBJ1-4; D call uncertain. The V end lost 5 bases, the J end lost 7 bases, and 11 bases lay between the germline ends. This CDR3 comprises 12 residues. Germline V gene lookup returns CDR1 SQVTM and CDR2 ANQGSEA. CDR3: CSVNRAGEKLFF. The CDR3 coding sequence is TGCAGCGTTAACCGGGCGGGTGAAAAACTGTTTTTT.

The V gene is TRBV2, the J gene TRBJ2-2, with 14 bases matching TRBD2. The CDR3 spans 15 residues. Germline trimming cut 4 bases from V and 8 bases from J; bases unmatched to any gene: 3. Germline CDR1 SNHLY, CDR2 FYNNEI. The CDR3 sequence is CASSGTSGGKGELFF. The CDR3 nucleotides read TGTGCCAGCAGTGGGACTAGCGGGGGGAAGGGGGAGCTGTTTTTT.

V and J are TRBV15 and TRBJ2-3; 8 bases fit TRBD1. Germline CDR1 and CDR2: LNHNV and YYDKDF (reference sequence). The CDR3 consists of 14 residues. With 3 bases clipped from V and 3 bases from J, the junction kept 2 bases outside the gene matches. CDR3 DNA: TGTGCCACCAGCAGGCAGGGGGCGACAGATACGCAGTATTTT. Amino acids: CATSRQGATDTQYF.

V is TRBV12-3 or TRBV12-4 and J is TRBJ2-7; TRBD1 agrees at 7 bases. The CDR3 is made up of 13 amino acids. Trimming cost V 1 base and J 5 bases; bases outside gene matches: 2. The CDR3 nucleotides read TGTGCCAGCAGTTTAGACAGGGGCGACGAGCAGTACTTC. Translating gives CASSLDRGDEQYF.

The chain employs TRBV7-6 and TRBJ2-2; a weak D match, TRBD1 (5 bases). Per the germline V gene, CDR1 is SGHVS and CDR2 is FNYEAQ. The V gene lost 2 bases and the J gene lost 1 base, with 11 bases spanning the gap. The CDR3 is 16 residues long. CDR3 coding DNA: TGTGCCAGCAGCTTAAGAGGCAGGGAGAACACCGGGGAGCTGTTTTTT. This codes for CASSLRGRENTGELFF. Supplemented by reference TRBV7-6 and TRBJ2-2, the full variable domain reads GAGVSQSPRYKVTKRGQDVALRCDPISGHVSLYWYRQALGQGPEFLTYFNYEAQQDKSGLPNDRFSAERPEGSISTLTIQRTEQRDSAMYRCASSLRGRENTGELFFGEGSRLTVL.

The CDR3 region has the DNA TGCAGCGTTGGAGGGTTTGGTGAAAAACTGTTTTTT. This codes for CSVGGFGEKLFF. This chain uses TRBV29-1 with TRBJ1-4; D unclear. V lost 4 bases to trimming and J lost 7 bases, with 10 bases between them. The CDR3 extends over 12 amino acids. CDR1 SQVTM and CDR2 ANQGSEA come from the germline V gene.

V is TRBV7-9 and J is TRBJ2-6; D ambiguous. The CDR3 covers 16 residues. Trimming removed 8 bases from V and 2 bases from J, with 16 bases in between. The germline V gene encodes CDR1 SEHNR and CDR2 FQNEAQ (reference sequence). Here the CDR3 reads CASLGYVVTGANVLTF. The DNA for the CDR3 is TGTGCCAGCCTCGGTTACGTGGTGACTGGGGCCAACGTCCTGACTTTC. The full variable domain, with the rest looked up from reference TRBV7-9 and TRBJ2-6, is DTGVSQNPRHKITKRGQNVTFRCDPISEHNRLYWYRQTLGQGPEFLTYFQNEAQLEKSRLLSDRFSAERPKGSFSTLEIQRTEQGDSAMYLCASLGYVVTGANVLTFGAGSRLTVL.

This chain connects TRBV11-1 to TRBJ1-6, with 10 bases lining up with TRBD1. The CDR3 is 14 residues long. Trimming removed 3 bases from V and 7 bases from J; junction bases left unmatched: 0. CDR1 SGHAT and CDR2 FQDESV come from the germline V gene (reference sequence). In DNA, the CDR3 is TGTGCCAGCAGCTTGGGACAGGGGAATTCACCCCTCCACTTT. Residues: CASSLGQGNSPLHF.